The entry below gives a single TCR beta chain sequence along with its context. As yet, its antigen is unknown. These data belong to a study of T-cell memory formation after mild COVID-19. Study outcomes and limitations: Clones contracting day 15 to 85 were balanced CD4/CD8; later expanders leaned CD4+.

Sample barcodes and UMIs were carried by the TCR alpha and TCR beta cDNA libraries that 5'RACE generated with constant-segment primers. Each CDR3 protein gets one entry after TCRdb re-called the 5' RACE reads with MiXCR. In the table there are roughly 100,000 distinct CDR3 sequences, over 10% of which are singletons. The CDR3 loop spans 13 amino acids. The V and J ends lost 6 bases and 10 bases respectively, with 16 bases between them. Germline V CDR1 and CDR2: LNHDA, SQIVND (reference sequence). Material for sequencing was PBMCs or a T cell subset sorted from them (not recorded which). This receptor was taken from an adult woman who had mild COVID-19 (a few samples of this study predate the infection). Cell type and time point are not known. This rearrangement joins TRBV19 to TRBJ2-1; TRBD2 might be the D (6 bases). This chain's CDR3 is CASSTPERVEQFF. CDR3 sequence (DNA): TGTGCCAGTAGCACACCTGAGCGGGTCGAGCAGTTCTTC. The whole variable domain, remainder taken from reference TRBV19 and TRBJ2-1, is DGGITQSPKYLFRKEGQNVTLSCEQNLNHDAMYWYRQDPGQGLRLIYYSQIVNDFQKGDIAEGYSVSREKKESFPLTVTSAQKNPTAFYLCASSTPERVEQFFGPGTRLTVL.